The clone carrying this T cell receptor (beta chain) has a single count. Its antigen is as yet unknown. Per germline, CDR1 SNHLY and CDR2 FYNNEI. This CDR3 has 13 amino acids. Between the trimmed V and J ends, which lost 0 bases and 3 bases, there was a span of 5 bases. The data stem from a study of T cell responses to AZD1222 COVID-19 vaccine. Notes on the study in general: Rises in breadth and depth of Spike-specific TCRs came after two AZD1222 doses. AZD1222 recipients seropositive at baseline numbered only five or six.

Assay: immunoSEQ multiplex PCR; the TCRdb copy retains only in-frame clones and omits some. The sample contains 65,000 to 70,000 clones, 82% of which appear only once. The V gene is TRBV2, the J gene TRBJ1-2, with D uncertain. This sequence originates from an adult in good health. The material sequenced was peripheral blood, taken on day 0 of AZD1222 vaccination. The CDR3 is CASSEALYYGYTF. Here the CDR3 DNA reads TGTGCCAGCAGTGAAGCGCTTTACTATGGCTACACCTTC.